The 21 T cell receptor beta chains presented below share a single source sample, sequenced in a study of regulatory T cells in long-lasting Graves disease. The time point here: newly diagnosed GD, antithyroid drugs for less than 3 months. Extracted RNA from PBMCs served as the source of the TCR library. Sequencing libraries for TCR beta were prepared with iRepertoire HTBI primers and Arm-PCR of CDR3 regions. A single record per CDR3 protein comes from TCRdb applying MiXCR to the multiplex PCR reads. The table includes 400,000 to 500,000 distinct CDR3 sequences, less than 20% detected once. The same sample was also used in a study of T cells in Graves' hyperthyroidism and ophthalmopathy.

Sample: peripheral blood mononuclear cells (PBMCs), taken at new diagnosis, from a patient treated with antithyroid drugs. The receptors derive from a woman under 30 with Graves disease.

This clonotype was counted ten times or more. The genes are TRBV18 and TRBJ1-1; a possible D gene is TRBD1 (6 bases). The V gene's germline CDR1 is KGHSH and CDR2 LQKENI. Trimming pared 6 bases from V and 1 base from J, leaving 12 bases between. This CDR3 has 14 residues. In DNA, the CDR3 is TGTGCCAGCTCGAACAGGGTAAGGAACACTGAAGCTTTCTTT. Residues: CASSNRVRNTEAFF.

The J gene is TRBJ1-5, the V gene TRBV18; TRBD1 aligns across 7 bases. V was clipped by 6 bases and J by 0 bases; unmatched bases: 11. Looked up from germline, CDR1 is KGHSH and CDR2 is LQKENI. The CDR3 contains 17 residues. In nucleotides, the CDR3 is TGTGCCAGCTCCCAACGGTCGGGGACAGATAGCAATCAGCCCCAGCATTTT. This sequence encodes CASSQRSGTDSNQPQHF. The full variable domain, with the rest looked up from reference TRBV18 and TRBJ1-5, is NAGVMQNPRHLVRRRGQEARLRCSPMKGHSHVYWYRQLPEEGLKFMVYLQKENIIDESGMPKERFSAEFPKEGPSILRIQQVVRGDSAAYFCASSQRSGTDSNQPQHFGDGTRLSIL.

This clonotype was observed many times. The V gene is TRBV28, the J gene TRBJ1-2; D uncertain. Looked up from germline, CDR1 is MDHEN and CDR2 is SYDVKM. CDR3 length: 13 amino acids. V lost 2 bases, J lost 2 bases, and 6 bases lay in between. The chain's CDR3 is CASSLPSNYGYTF. CDR3 nucleotides: TGTGCCAGCAGTTTACCCTCAAACTATGGCTACACCTTC.

This clonotype was seen a few times. The chain employs TRBV5-1 and TRBJ2-7; D may be TRBD1 (6 bases). The ends were cut back, 0 bases at V and 4 bases at J, with 11 bases in the middle. Germline V lookup: CDR1 SGHRS, CDR2 YFSETQ. The CDR3 has 14 amino acids. The CDR3 loop is CASSLDRALYEQYF. Here the CDR3 DNA reads TGCGCCAGCAGCTTGGACAGGGCTTTATACGAGCAGTACTTC.

This clonotype appeared many times. J is TRBJ1-5 and V is TRBV2; weak D call: TRBD1 (5 bases). The CDR3 loop spans 16 amino acids. Trimming shortened V by 8 bases and J by 0 bases, and 17 bases separated the two germline ends. CDR1 and CDR2 (germline): SNHLY, FYNNEI. The chain's CDR3 is CASGAQVGNSNQPQHF. The CDR3, as DNA: TGTGCCAGCGGCGCACAGGTTGGGAATAGCAATCAGCCCCAGCATTTT.

This clonotype was recorded at least ten times. The V gene is TRBV12-3 or TRBV12-4, the J gene TRBJ1-1, with D possibly being TRBD1 (5 bases). The V and J ends lost 5 bases and 3 bases respectively, with 13 bases between them. The CDR3 has 14 residues. The CDR3 region is CASSPGLPDTEAFF. The CDR3 nucleotides are TGTGCCAGCAGTCCGGGACTCCCGGACACTGAAGCTTTCTTT.

This clonotype was counted ten times or more. The V gene is TRBV6-1, the J gene TRBJ2-1; 10 bases map to TRBD2. The CDR3 loop spans 15 amino acids. V lost 7 bases to trimming and J lost 7 bases; unmatched junction nucleotides: 10. Germline values: CDR1 MNHNS, CDR2 SASEGT. CDR3 amino acids: CASNWWTSGNNEQFF. CDR3 DNA: TGTGCCAGCAATTGGTGGACTAGCGGAAATAATGAGCAGTTCTTC.

As concerns this clonotype: With a much larger clone just one base away, this may be a read error. The chain carries TRBV18 and TRBJ1-1; a weak D match, TRBD1 (5 bases). V was shortened by 1 base and J by 6 bases, with 12 bases between the two germline ends. The CDR3 has 14 amino acids. Germline values: CDR1 KGHSH, CDR2 LQKENI. The CDR3 protein is CASSPRQGSAEAFF. The CDR3 DNA is TGTGCCAGCTCACCACGCCAGGGCTCGGCTGAAGCTTTCTTT.

This clonotype showed up just once. This may come from a read error, since a much larger clone is one base off. The CDR3 bases are TGCGCCAGCAGCCAAGCAGGGCTAGGGAATCGGCCCCAGCATTTT. Its translation is CASSQAGLGNRPQHF. The rearrangement links TRBV4-1 to TRBJ1-5, with D possibly matching TRBD1 (5 bases). The length of the CDR3 is 15 residues. The germline V gene has CDR1 MGHRA and CDR2 YSYEKL.

The chain has TRBV25-1 and TRBJ2-1, with 11 bases matching TRBD2. This CDR3 contains 16 residues. Germline CDR1 is MGHDK and CDR2 is SYGVNS. The trim removed 5 bases at V and 3 bases at J, leaving 6 bases unmatched. In DNA, the CDR3 is TGTGCCAGCAGTTCTCCCGGGACTAGCGGCTACAATGAGCAGTTCTTC. As protein: CASSSPGTSGYNEQFF.

The rearrangement links TRBV30 to TRBJ2-1, with D unresolved. The J call may not be correct, given that the DNA end is closer to TRBJ2-5. This CDR3 has 11 residues. Germline lookup yields CDR1 GTSNPN and CDR2 SVGIG (reference sequence). CDR3 sequence (DNA): TGTGCCTGGAGAAATGGGGAGACCCAGTACTTC. It yields the protein CAWRNGETQYF.

This clonotype was counted many times. The chain joins TRBV5-6 to TRBJ2-7; D perhaps matches TRBD2 (7 bases). The CDR3 runs 17 residues. The germline CDR1 and CDR2 sequences are SGHDT and YYEEEE. Trimming left V 2 bases short and J 4 bases short, with 22 bases between. The CDR3 spells CASSFGGPRGLMYEQYF. The CDR3 DNA reads as TGTGCCAGCAGCTTTGGAGGACCGCGGGGGCTAATGTACGAGCAGTACTTC.

This clonotype came up many times. This chain links TRBV28 with TRBJ1-2; D may be TRBD1 (5 bases). The length of the CDR3 is 15 residues. The germline V gene encodes CDR1 MDHEN and CDR2 SYDVKM. Trimming removed 5 bases from V and 5 bases from J, with 18 bases in between. CDR3 DNA sequence: TGTGCCAGCAGTCCTCCGGGAGGGGTGGGGTATGGCTACACCTTC. This codes for CASSPPGGVGYGYTF.

Many counts were recorded for this clonotype. J is TRBJ2-7 and V is TRBV11-2; tentatively, D is TRBD2 (6 bases). Germline V gene data show CDR1 as SGHAT and CDR2 as FQNNGV. Between the trimmed V and J ends, which lost 3 bases and 5 bases, there was a span of 14 bases. The CDR3 has 14 amino acids. CDR3 coding DNA: TGTGCCAGCAGCTTGTCTGAGCGGGTCCACGAGCAGTACTTC. It encodes CASSLSERVHEQYF.

CDR3 DNA: TGCAGCGTGGAGACAGGGGGAGCTGGGGCCAACGTCCTGACTTTC. Its translation is CSVETGGAGANVLTF. The genes are TRBV29-1 and TRBJ2-6; 9 bases fit TRBD1. The CDR3 contains 15 residues. Trimming cost V 6 bases and J 2 bases; bases outside gene matches: 5. The V gene's germline CDR1 is SQVTM and CDR2 ANQGSEA.

This chain uses TRBV29-1 with TRBJ2-2; no clear D. V was cut by 4 bases and J by 2 bases, with 5 bases left in between. CDR1 is SQVTM and CDR2 is ANQGSEA in the germline V gene. The CDR3 extends over 12 amino acids. The CDR3 DNA reads as TGCAGCGTTGCGGATAACACCGGGGAGCTGTTTTTT. As protein: CSVADNTGELFF.

This clonotype has at least ten counts. This sequence joins TRBV7-3 and TRBJ1-1, with 10 bases that match TRBD1. V trimming: 5 bases; J trimming: 5 bases; junction bases outside the gene matches: 8. This CDR3 is built from 15 residues. Germline V lookup: CDR1 SGHTA, CDR2 FQGTGA. In DNA, the CDR3 is TGTGCCAGCAGCAGAACCGGGACAGGGGTGACTGAAGCTTTCTTT. Amino acid sequence: CASSRTGTGVTEAFF.

This clonotype has ten or more counts. V is TRBV3-1 and J is TRBJ2-1, with 10 bases that match TRBD1. This CDR3 is built from 15 residues. Germline CDR1 and CDR2: LGHDT and YNNKEL (reference sequence). The ends lost 2 bases at V and 5 bases at J; junction bases unmatched: 3. The CDR3 loop is CASSQPGQGNNEQFF. The CDR3 coding sequence is TGTGCCAGCAGCCAACCGGGACAGGGGAACAATGAGCAGTTCTTC.

This clonotype was observed at least ten times. The chain couples TRBV7-3 to TRBJ2-5; 8 bases fit TRBD2. The CDR3 length is 13 residues. CDR1 and CDR2 from the germline V gene are SGHTA and FQGTGA. V was pared by 2 bases and J by 4 bases, with 0 bases of the junction left unmatched. In DNA form, the CDR3 reads TGTGCCAGCAGCTTACTAGCGGGAGAGACCCAGTACTTC. As protein: CASSLLAGETQYF. Using reference TRBV7-3 and TRBJ2-5 for the parts outside the CDR3, the full variable domain is GAGVSQTPSNKVTEKGKYVELRCDPISGHTALYWYRQSLGQGPEFLIYFQGTGAADDSGLPNDRFFAVRPEGSVSTLKIQRTERGDSAVYLCASSLLAGETQYFGPGTRLLVL.

This clonotype has at least ten counts. The chain links TRBV5-1 to TRBJ2-7; 13 nucleotides agree with TRBD2. The CDR3 runs to 17 residues. Germline CDR1 and CDR2: SGHRS and YFSETQ. V gave up 4 bases and J gave up 4 bases; unmatched junction bases: 11. The CDR3 nucleotides are TGCGCCAGCAGCGTGGACCCGGGACTAGCGGGAAGGTACGAGCAGTACTTC. Residues: CASSVDPGLAGRYEQYF.

This clonotype was found a few times. V gene TRBV6-1 combines with J gene TRBJ2-3; TRBD2 might be the D (5 bases). Germline V gene lookup returns CDR1 MNHNS and CDR2 SASEGT. Between the trimmed V and J ends, which lost 8 bases and 1 base, there was a span of 16 bases. This CDR3 has 15 residues. CDR3 amino acids: CASAPGPGGTDTQYF. The CDR3, as DNA: TGTGCCAGCGCACCCGGTCCCGGGGGCACAGATACGCAGTATTTT.